Each of the 9 T cell receptor beta chains below was sequenced from the same sample in a study of response to subunit inactivated influenza vaccine. Each CDR3 protein is one row after TCRdb ran MiXCR on the RT-PCR reads. In the table there are fewer than 650,000 distinct CDR3 sequences, 10% to 15% of which are singletons. The sample in question was PBMCs from blood, obtained more than 35 days after vaccination. Receptors originate from a man in his fifties or sixties who received an inactivated influenza vaccine.

In this sample, this clonotype turned up a few times. The gene calls are TRBV7-9 and TRBJ2-2; TRBD2 aligns across 13 bases. CDR1 is SEHNR and CDR2 is FQNEAQ in the germline V gene (reference sequence). This CDR3 region has 15 residues. V lost 5 bases, J lost 5 bases, and 2 bases stayed unmatched. This CDR3 reads CASSRTSGRTGELFF. CDR3 DNA sequence: TGTGCCAGCAGCCGGACTAGCGGGAGAACCGGGGAGCTGTTTTTT.

The chain uses TRBV20-1 and TRBJ2-1, with 8 bases identical to TRBD2. Unmatched junction bases numbered 9, after V lost 1 base and J lost 7 bases. The CDR3 runs 15 residues. The germline CDR1 and CDR2 sequences are DFQATT and SNEGSKA (reference sequence). As DNA, the CDR3 is TGCAGTGCTAGAGTCCGGGGGGGGCCGGGAAATGAGCAGTTCTTC. Amino acid sequence: CSARVRGGPGNEQFF.

This clonotype showed up many times. The chain carries TRBV7-2 and TRBJ2-3; 7 bases are shared with TRBD1. Per the germline V gene, CDR1 is SGHTA and CDR2 is FQGNSA. The junction had 6 bases not matched to a gene; V was cut back by 5 bases and J by 4 bases. CDR3 length equals 14 residues. The CDR3 region has the DNA TGTGCCAGCAGCCTCGTAGGGGGCCCAGATACGCAGTATTTT. The encoded protein is CASSLVGGPDTQYF. The whole variable domain, remainder taken from reference TRBV7-2 and TRBJ2-3, is GAGVSQSPSNKVTEKGKDVELRCDPISGHTALYWYRQSLGQGLEFLIYFQGNSAPDKSGLPSDRFSAERTGGSVSTLTIQRTQQEDSAVYLCASSLVGGPDTQYFGPGTRLTVL.

This clonotype occurred many times. The rearrangement uses TRBV27 and TRBJ2-7; the match to TRBD1 covers 7 bases. The CDR3 extends over 14 amino acids. Germline trimming cut 2 bases from V and 1 base from J; bases unmatched to any gene: 2. CDR1 is MNHEY, CDR2 SMNVEV, per germline (reference sequence). CDR3 bases: TGTGCCAGCAGTTTAACGGGACAGTCCTACGAGCAGTACTTC. Residues: CASSLTGQSYEQYF.

This clonotype has a count of ten or more. CDR3 coding DNA: TGCGCCAGCAGCTTCAGGACAGGGGGGTACGGCCCCGAATACAATGAGCAGTTCTTC. The encoded protein is CASSFRTGGYGPEYNEQFF. The J gene is TRBJ2-1, the V gene TRBV5-1, with 10 bases matching TRBD1. The germline CDR1 and CDR2 sequences are SGHRS and YFSETQ. V lost 2 bases and J lost 4; bases outside the gene matches: 15. CDR3 size: 19 residues.

The gene calls are TRBV29-1 and TRBJ2-3; possibly TRBD2 for D (6 bases). The CDR3 extends over 16 amino acids. Germline values: CDR1 SQVTM, CDR2 ANQGSEA. V was shortened by 5 bases and J by 8 bases, with 26 bases between the two germline ends. CDR3 nucleotide sequence: TGCAGCGTTCTAGGACTACCGGACCCCTCAGTGGGTACGCAGTATTTT. Its translation is CSVLGLPDPSVGTQYF.

This clonotype was picked up a small number of times. V gene TRBV6-2 or TRBV6-3 combines with J gene TRBJ2-3, with 11 bases lining up with TRBD1. Germline V CDR1 and CDR2: MNHEY, SVGEGT. The CDR3 contains 15 residues. V was pared by 5 bases and J by 4 bases, with 5 bases of the junction left unmatched. The CDR3 region is CASSAGTGGPDTQYF. In nucleotides, the CDR3 is TGTGCCAGCAGTGCCGGGACAGGGGGTCCAGATACGCAGTATTTT.

The rearrangement uses TRBV10-3 and TRBJ2-1; TRBD2 aligns across 8 bases. With V trimmed by 2 bases and J by 8 bases, 5 bases remained unmatched. The V gene's germline CDR1 is ENHRY and CDR2 SYGVKD. This CDR3 comprises 14 residues. The CDR3 DNA reads as TGTGCCATCAGTGAGCGGGAGGGCCTCCATGAGCAGTTCTTC. As protein: CAISEREGLHEQFF.

The chain is built from TRBV6-2 or TRBV6-3 and TRBJ2-6; unclear D gene. The V and J ends lost 3 bases and 0 bases respectively, with 15 bases between them. This CDR3 comprises 18 residues. Germline lookup yields CDR1 MNHEY and CDR2 SVGEGT. In DNA form, the CDR3 reads TGTGCCAGCAGTTATGTCCGCGGTAGAAGCTCTGGGGCCAACGTCCTGACTTTC. Its translation is CASSYVRGRSSGANVLTF.